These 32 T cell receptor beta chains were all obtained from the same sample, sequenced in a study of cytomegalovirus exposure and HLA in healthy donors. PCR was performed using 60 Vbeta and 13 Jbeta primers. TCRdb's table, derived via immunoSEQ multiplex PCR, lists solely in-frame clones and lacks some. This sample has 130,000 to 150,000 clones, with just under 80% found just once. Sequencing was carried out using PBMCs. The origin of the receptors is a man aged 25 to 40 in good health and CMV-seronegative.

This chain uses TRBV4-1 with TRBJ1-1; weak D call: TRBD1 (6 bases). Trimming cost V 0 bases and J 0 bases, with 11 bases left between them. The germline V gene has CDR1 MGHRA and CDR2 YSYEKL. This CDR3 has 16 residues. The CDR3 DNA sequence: TGCGCCAGCAGCCAAGATGGGAGGGGGATGAACACTGAAGCTTTCTTT. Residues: CASSQDGRGMNTEAFF.

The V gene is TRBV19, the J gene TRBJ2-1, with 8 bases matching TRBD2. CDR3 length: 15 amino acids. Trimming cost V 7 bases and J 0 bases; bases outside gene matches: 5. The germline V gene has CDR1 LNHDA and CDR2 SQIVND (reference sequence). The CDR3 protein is CASTPSGGSYNEQFF. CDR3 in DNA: TGTGCCAGTACCCCAAGCGGGGGCTCCTACAATGAGCAGTTCTTC.

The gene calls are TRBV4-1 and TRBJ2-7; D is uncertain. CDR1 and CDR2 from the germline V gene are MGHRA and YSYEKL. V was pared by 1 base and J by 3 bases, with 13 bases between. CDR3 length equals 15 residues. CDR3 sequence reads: CASSQVNNGDYEQYF. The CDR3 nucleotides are TGCGCCAGCAGCCAAGTAAATAACGGAGACTACGAGCAGTACTTC.

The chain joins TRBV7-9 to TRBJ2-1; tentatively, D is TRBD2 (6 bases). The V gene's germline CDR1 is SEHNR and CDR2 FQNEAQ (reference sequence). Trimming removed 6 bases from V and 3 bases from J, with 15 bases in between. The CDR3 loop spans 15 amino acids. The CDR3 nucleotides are TGTGCCAGCAGACGAATGAGGGAGGACTACAATGAGCAGTTCTTC. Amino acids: CASRRMREDYNEQFF.

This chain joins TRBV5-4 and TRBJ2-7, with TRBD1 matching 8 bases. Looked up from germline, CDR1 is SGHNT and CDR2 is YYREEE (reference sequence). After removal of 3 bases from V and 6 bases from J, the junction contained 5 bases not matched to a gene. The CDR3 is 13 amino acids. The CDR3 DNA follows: TGTGCCAGCAGCTGGACAGGGTCTCTCGAGCAGTACTTC. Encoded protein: CASSWTGSLEQYF.

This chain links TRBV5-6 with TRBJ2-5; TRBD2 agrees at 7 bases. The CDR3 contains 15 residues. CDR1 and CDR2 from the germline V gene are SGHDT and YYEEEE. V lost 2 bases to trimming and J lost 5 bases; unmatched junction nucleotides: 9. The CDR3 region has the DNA TGTGCCAGCAGCTTAAACGGGGGGAGAGAGGAGACCCAGTACTTC. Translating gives CASSLNGGREETQYF.

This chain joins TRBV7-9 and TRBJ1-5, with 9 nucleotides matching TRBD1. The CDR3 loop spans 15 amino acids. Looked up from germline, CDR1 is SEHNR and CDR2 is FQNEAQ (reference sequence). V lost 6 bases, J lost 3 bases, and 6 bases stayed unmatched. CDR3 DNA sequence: TGTGCCAGCAGTCGGGACAGGGTTGACAATCAGCCCCAGCATTTT. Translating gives CASSRDRVDNQPQHF.

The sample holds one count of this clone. CDR3 region: CASSSLPGEGTDTQYF. The CDR3 DNA is TGTGCCAGCAGCTCCCTACCGGGAGAGGGCACAGATACGCAGTATTTT. The chain couples TRBV14 to TRBJ2-3, with D tentatively TRBD2 (6 bases). Germline values: CDR1 SGHDN, CDR2 FVKESK. The CDR3 has 16 amino acids. V was clipped by 5 bases and J by 1 base, with 16 bases between them.

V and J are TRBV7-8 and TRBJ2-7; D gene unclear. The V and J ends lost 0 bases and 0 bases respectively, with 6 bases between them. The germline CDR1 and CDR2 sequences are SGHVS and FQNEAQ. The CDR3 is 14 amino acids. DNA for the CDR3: TGTGCCAGCAGCTTAGCCACATACTCCTACGAGCAGTACTTC. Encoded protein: CASSLATYSYEQYF.

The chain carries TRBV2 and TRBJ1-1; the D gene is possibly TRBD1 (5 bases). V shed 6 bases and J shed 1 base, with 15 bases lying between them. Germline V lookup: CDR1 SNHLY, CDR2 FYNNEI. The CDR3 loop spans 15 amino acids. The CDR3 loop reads CASRWSRTRNTEAFF. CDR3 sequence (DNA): TGTGCCAGCAGGTGGTCGAGGACAAGGAACACTGAAGCTTTCTTT.

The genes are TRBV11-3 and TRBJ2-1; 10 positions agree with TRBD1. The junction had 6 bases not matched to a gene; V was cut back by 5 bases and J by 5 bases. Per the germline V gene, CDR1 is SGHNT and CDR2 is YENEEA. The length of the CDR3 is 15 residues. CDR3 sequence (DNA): TGTGCCAGCAGCCCCGGGGACAGGGGCAACAATGAGCAGTTCTTC. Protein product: CASSPGDRGNNEQFF.

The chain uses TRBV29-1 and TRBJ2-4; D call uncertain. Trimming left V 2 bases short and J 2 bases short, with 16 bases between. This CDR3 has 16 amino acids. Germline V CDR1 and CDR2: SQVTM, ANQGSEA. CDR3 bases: TGCAGCGTTGAAAACAGTCTCTTCGGATCCAAAAACATTCAGTACTTC. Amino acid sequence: CSVENSLFGSKNIQYF.

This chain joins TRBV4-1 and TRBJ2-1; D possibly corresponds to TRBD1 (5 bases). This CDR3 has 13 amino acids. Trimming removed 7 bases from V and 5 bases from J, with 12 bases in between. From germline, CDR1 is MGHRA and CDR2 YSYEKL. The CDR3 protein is CASMGRANNEQFF. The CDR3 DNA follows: TGCGCCAGCATGGGCAGGGCCAACAATGAGCAGTTCTTC.

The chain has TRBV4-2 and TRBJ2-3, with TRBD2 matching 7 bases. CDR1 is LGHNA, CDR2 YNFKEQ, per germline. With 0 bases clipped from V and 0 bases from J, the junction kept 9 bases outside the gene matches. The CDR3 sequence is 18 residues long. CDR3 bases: TGTGCCAGCAGCCAAGATCCCGCGGCGCGGGGGAGCACAGATACGCAGTATTTT. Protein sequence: CASSQDPAARGSTDTQYF.

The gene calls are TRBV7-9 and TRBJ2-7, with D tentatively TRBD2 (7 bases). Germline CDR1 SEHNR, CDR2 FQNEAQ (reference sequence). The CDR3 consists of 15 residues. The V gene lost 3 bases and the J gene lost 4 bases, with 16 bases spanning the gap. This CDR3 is CASSFPGGRGYEQYF. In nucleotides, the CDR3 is TGTGCCAGCAGCTTCCCCGGGGGGCGCGGGTACGAGCAGTACTTC.

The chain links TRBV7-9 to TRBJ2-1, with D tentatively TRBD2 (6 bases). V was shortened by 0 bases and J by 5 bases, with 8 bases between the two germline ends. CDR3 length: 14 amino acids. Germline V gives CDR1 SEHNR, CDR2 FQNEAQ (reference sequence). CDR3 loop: CASSLAGGHNEQFF. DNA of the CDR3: TGTGCCAGCAGCTTAGCGGGGGGTCACAATGAGCAGTTCTTC.

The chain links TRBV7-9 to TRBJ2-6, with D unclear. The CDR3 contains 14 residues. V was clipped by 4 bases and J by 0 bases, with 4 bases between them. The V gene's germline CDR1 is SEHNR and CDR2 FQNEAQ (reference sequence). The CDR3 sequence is CASSWASGANVLTF. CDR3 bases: TGTGCCAGCAGCTGGGCCTCTGGGGCCAACGTCCTGACTTTC.

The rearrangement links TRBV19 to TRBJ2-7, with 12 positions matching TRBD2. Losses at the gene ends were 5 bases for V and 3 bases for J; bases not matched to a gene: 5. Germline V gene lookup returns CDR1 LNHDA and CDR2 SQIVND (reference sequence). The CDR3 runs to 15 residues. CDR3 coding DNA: TGTGCCAGTAGTGGGCGGACTAGCGGGGACTACGAGCAGTACTTC. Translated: CASSGRTSGDYEQYF.

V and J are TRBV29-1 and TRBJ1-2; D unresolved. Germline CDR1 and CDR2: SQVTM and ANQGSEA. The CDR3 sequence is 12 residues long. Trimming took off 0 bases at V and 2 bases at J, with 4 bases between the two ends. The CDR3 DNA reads TGCAGCGTTGAAGACGAGAACTATGGCTACACCTTC. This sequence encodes CSVEDENYGYTF.

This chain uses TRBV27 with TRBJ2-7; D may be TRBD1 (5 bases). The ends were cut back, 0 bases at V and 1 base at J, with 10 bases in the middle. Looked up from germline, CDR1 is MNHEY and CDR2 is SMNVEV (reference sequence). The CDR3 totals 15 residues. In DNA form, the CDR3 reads TGTGCCAGCAGTTTATCGGCAGGGCAGTCCTACGAGCAGTACTTC. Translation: CASSLSAGQSYEQYF.

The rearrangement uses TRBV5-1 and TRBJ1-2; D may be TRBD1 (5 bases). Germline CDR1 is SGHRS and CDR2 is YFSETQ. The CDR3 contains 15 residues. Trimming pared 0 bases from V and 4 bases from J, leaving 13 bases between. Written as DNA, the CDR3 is TGCGCCAGCAGCTTGGGACAGACTGATCTCTATGGCTACACCTTC. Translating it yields CASSLGQTDLYGYTF.

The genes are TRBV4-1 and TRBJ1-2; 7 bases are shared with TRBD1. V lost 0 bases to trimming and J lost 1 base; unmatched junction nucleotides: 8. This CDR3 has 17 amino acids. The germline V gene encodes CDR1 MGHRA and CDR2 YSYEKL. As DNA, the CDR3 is TGCGCCAGCAGCCAAGATCTAACACAGGGGCTTAACTATGGCTACACCTTC. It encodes CASSQDLTQGLNYGYTF.

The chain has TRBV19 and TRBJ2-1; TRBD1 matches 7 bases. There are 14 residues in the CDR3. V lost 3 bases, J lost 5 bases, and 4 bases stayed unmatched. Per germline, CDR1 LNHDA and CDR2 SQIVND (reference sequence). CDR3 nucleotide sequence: TGTGCCAGTAGTATTACAGGGGTAAACAATGAGCAGTTCTTC. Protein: CASSITGVNNEQFF. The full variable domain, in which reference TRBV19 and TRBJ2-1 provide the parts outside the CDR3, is DGGITQSPKYLFRKEGQNVTLSCEQNLNHDAMYWYRQDPGQGLRLIYYSQIVNDFQKGDIAEGYSVSREKKESFPLTVTSAQKNPTAFYLCASSITGVNNEQFFGPGTRLTVL.

CDR3 residues: CASRQGGSEAFF. The CDR3 nucleotides are TGCGCCAGCAGGCAGGGGGGCAGTGAAGCTTTCTTT. This rearrangement joins TRBV5-1 to TRBJ1-1, with 7 bases lining up with TRBD1. The CDR3 covers 12 residues. Germline CDR1 and CDR2: SGHRS and YFSETQ. V lost 5 bases and J lost 7; bases outside the gene matches: 5.

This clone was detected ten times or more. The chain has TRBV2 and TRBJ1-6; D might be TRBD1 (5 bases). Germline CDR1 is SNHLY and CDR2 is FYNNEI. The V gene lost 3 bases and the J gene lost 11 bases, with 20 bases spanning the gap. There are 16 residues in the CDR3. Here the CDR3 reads CASSERPTQGNPPLHF. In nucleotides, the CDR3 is TGTGCCAGCAGTGAGAGACCCACGCAGGGCAACCCACCCCTCCACTTT.

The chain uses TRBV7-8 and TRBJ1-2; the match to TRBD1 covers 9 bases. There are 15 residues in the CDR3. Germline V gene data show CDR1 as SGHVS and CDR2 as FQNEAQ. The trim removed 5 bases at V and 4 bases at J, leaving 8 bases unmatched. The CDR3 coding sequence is TGTGCCAGCAGCGGACAGGGGTTAACTAGCTATGGCTACACCTTC. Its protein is CASSGQGLTSYGYTF. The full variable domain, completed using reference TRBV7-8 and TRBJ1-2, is GAGVSQSPRYKVAKRGQDVALRCDPISGHVSLFWYQQALGQGPEFLTYFQNEAQLDKSGLPSDRFFAERPEGSVSTLKIQRTQQEDSAVYLCASSGQGLTSYGYTFGSGTRLTVV.

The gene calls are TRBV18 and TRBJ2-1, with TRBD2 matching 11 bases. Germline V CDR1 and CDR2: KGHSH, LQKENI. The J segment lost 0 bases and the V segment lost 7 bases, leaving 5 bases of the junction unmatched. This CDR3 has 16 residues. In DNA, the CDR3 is TGTGCCAGCTTGGGACTAGCGGCGAGCTCCTACAATGAGCAGTTCTTC. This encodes CASLGLAASSYNEQFF.

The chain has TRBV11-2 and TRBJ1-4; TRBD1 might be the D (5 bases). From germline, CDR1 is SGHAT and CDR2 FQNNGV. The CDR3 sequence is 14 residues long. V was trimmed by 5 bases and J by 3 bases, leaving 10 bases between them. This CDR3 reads CASSLGTSNEKLFF. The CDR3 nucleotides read TGTGCCAGCAGCCTCGGGACTTCTAATGAAAAACTGTTTTTT.

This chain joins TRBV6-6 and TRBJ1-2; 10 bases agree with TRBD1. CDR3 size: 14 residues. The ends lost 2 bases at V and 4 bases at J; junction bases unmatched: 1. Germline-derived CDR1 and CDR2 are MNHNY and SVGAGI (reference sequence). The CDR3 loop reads CASSYGQGGYGYTF. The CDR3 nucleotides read TGTGCCAGCAGTTACGGACAGGGGGGCTATGGCTACACCTTC.

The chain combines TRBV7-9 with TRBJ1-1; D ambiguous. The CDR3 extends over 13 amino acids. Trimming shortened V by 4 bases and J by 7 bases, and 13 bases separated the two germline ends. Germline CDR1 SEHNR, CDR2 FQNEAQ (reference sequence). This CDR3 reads CASSSASSGEAFF. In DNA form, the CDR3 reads TGTGCCAGCAGCTCCGCCTCATCAGGTGAAGCTTTCTTT.

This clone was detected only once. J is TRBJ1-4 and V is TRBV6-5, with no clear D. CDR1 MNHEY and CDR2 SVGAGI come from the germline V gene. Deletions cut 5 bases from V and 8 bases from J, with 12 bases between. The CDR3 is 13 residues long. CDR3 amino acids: CASSRQSREKLFF. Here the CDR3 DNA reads TGTGCCAGCAGTCGACAAAGTCGCGAAAAACTGTTTTTT.

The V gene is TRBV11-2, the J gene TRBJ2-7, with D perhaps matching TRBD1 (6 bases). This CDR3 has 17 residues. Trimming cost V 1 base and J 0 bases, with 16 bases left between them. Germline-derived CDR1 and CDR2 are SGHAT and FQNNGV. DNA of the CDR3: TGTGCCAGCAGCTTAGGTCGTCCAGGGGAAAGCTCCTACGAGCAGTACTTC. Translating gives CASSLGRPGESSYEQYF.